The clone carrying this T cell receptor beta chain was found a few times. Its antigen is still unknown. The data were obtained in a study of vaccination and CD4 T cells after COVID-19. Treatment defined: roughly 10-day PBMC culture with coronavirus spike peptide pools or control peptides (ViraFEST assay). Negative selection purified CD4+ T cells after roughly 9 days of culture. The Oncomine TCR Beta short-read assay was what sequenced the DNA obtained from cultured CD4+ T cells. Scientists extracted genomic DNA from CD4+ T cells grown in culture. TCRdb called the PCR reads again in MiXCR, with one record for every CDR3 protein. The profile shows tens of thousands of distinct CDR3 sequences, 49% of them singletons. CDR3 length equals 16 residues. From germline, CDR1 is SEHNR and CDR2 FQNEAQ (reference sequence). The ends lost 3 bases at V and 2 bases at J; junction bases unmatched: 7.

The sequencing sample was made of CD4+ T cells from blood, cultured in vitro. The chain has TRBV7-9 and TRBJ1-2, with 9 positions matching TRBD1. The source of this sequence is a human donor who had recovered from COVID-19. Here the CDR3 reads CASSFRQGVGNYGYTF. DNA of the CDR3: TGTGCCAGCAGCTTTCGACAGGGGGTAGGCAACTATGGCTACACCTTC.